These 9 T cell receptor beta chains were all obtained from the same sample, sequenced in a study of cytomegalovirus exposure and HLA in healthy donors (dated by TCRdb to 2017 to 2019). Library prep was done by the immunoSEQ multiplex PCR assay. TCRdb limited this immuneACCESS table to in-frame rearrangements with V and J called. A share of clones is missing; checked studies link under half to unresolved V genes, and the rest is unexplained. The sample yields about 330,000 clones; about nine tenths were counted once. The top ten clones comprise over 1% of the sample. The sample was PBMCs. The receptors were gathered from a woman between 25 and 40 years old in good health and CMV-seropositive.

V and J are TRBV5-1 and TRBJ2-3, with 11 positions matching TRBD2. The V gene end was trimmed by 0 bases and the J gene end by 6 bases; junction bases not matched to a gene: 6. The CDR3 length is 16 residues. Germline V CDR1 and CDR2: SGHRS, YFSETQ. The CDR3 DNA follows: TGCGCCAGCAGCTTGGATAGCGGGGGGGCCGCGGATACGCAGTATTTT. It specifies CASSLDSGGAADTQYF.

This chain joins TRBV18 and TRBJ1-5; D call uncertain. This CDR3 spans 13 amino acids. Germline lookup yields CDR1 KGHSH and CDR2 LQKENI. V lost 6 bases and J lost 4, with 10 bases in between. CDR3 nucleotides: TGTGCCAGCTCGATGACGGAAAATCAGCCCCAGCATTTT. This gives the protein CASSMTENQPQHF.

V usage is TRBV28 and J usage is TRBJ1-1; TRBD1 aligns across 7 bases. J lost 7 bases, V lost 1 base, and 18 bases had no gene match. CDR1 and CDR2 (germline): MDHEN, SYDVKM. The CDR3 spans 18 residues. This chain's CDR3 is CASSLFRQTQGGRGEAFF. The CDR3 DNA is TGTGCCAGCAGTTTATTTCGTCAGACCCAGGGGGGCCGAGGTGAAGCTTTCTTT.

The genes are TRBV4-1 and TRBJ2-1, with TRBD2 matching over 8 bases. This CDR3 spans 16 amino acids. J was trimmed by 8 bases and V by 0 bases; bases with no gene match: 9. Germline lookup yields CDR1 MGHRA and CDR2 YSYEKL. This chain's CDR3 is CASSQDPSGRGHEQFF. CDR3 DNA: TGCGCCAGCAGCCAAGATCCGAGCGGGAGAGGCCATGAGCAGTTCTTC.

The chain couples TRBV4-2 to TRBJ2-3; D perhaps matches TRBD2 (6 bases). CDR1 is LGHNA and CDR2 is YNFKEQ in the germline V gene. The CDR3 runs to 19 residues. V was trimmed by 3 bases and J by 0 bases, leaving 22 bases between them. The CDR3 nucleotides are TGTGCCAGCAGCCATCCGGTGTCATCCGGGACTCGAAGCACAGATACGCAGTATTTT. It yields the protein CASSHPVSSGTRSTDTQYF.

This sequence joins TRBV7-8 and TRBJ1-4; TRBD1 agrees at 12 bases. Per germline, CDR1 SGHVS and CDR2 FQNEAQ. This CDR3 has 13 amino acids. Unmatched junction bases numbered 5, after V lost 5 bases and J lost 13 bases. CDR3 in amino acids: CASSLGQGARLFF. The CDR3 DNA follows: TGTGCCAGCAGCCTGGGACAGGGGGCGCGACTGTTTTTT.

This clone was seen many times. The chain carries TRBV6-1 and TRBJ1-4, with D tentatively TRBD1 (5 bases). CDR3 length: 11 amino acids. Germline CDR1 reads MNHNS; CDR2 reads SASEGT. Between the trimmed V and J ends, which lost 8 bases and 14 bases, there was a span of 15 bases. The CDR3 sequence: CASSAGARLFF. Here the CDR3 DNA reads TGTGCCAGCTCCGCCGGGGCCCGGCTGTTTTTT.

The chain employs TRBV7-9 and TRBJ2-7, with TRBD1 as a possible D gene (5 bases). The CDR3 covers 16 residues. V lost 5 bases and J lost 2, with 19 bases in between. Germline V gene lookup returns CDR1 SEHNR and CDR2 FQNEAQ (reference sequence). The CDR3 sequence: CASSSLSSDRPYEQYF. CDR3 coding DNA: TGTGCCAGCAGCAGTTTATCGTCTGACAGACCCTACGAGCAGTACTTC.

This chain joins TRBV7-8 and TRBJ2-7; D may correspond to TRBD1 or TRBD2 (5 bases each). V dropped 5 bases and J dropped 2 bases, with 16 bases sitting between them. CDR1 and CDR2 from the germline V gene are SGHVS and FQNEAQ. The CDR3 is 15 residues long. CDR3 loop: CASSMLTGTPYEQYF. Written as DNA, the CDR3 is TGTGCCAGCAGCATGCTGACCGGGACCCCCTACGAGCAGTACTTC.